The 21 T cell receptor beta chains in this list originate from one sample, sequenced in a study of blood T cell repertoires in COVID-19. TCRdb's copy holds only in-frame clones and misses some; the assay was immunoSEQ multiplex PCR. Here the sample spans 86,000 or so clones, about 95% being singletons. Input material: peripheral blood. These TCRs come from a human donor with active COVID-19. The donor label of this sample is uncertain.

The chain carries TRBV28 and TRBJ2-1, with D unclear. Germline-derived CDR1 and CDR2 are MDHEN and SYDVKM. V was clipped by 6 bases and J by 2 bases, with 5 bases between them. The length of the CDR3 is 12 residues. The chain's CDR3 is CASRQTYNEQFF. The CDR3 nucleotides read TGTGCCAGCAGGCAGACCTACAATGAGCAGTTCTTC.

This clone was observed a single time. The chain is built from TRBV7-2 and TRBJ1-1; 9 nucleotides align to TRBD1. The CDR3 totals 15 residues. Trimming cost V 1 base and J 4 bases; bases outside gene matches: 4. Germline loops: CDR1 SGHTA, CDR2 FQGNSA. CDR3 residues: CASSLGVTGGTEAFF. The CDR3 DNA follows: TGTGCCAGCAGCTTAGGAGTGACAGGGGGCACTGAAGCTTTCTTT. The full variable domain, completed using reference TRBV7-2 and TRBJ1-1, is GAGVSQSPSNKVTEKGKDVELRCDPISGHTALYWYRQSLGQGLEFLIYFQGNSAPDKSGLPSDRFSAERTGGSVSTLTIQRTQQEDSAVYLCASSLGVTGGTEAFFGQGTRLTVV.

This rearrangement joins TRBV27 to TRBJ1-1, with D tentatively TRBD1 (6 bases). Germline V CDR1 and CDR2: MNHEY, SMNVEV (reference sequence). The germline V and J ends were trimmed by 6 bases and 5 bases, with 16 bases remaining between them. This CDR3 region has 14 residues. The CDR3 DNA reads as TGTGCCAGCAGCCTCCAGGGGAGAGATACTGAAGCTTTCTTT. Its protein is CASSLQGRDTEAFF.

The CDR3 bases are TGTGCCAGCAGCTCCCCTGGCGGGTTCACTAATGAAAAACTGTTTTTT. Translation gives CASSSPGGFTNEKLFF. The chain couples TRBV7-9 to TRBJ1-4; D gene unclear. CDR1 and CDR2 from the germline V gene are SEHNR and FQNEAQ (reference sequence). The CDR3 totals 16 residues. V dropped 4 bases and J dropped 2 bases, with 14 bases sitting between them.

The V gene is TRBV19, the J gene TRBJ2-7, with TRBD1 as a possible D gene (6 bases). The CDR3 runs to 13 residues. Looked up from germline, CDR1 is LNHDA and CDR2 is SQIVND (reference sequence). V was clipped by 2 bases and J by 3 bases, with 8 bases between them. The CDR3 is CASSIRDNYEQYF. For the CDR3, the DNA is TGTGCCAGTAGTATAAGGGACAACTACGAGCAGTACTTC.

This rearrangement joins TRBV3-1 (or the pseudogene TRBV3-2) to TRBJ2-5; 10 nucleotides match TRBD2. CDR1 is LGHDT and CDR2 is YNNKEL in the germline V gene (reference sequence). The CDR3 spans 15 residues. The ends lost 2 bases at V and 4 bases at J; junction bases unmatched: 4. CDR3 coding DNA: TGTGCCAGCAGCCAACAAGCGGGGGGGTCAGAGACCCAGTACTTC. Its translation: CASSQQAGGSETQYF.

The V call is TRBV7-2, the J call TRBJ1-3; no clear D gene. Germline CDR1 reads SGHTA; CDR2 reads FQGNSA. V lost 0 bases and J 4 bases, leaving 13 bases between the germline ends. This CDR3 contains 16 residues. The CDR3 DNA reads TGTGCCAGCAGCTTAGCGCGAATCGTCGTCGGAAACACCATATATTTT. As protein: CASSLARIVVGNTIYF.

This clone was seen a single time. The rearrangement uses TRBV4-3 and TRBJ2-2; TRBD2 matches 11 bases. Losses at the gene ends were 4 bases for V and 7 bases for J; bases not matched to a gene: 8. The CDR3 is made up of 16 amino acids. CDR1 is LGHNA and CDR2 is YSLEER in the germline V gene. The CDR3: CASSRGTSGRNGELFF. The CDR3, as DNA: TGCGCCAGCAGCCGTGGAACTAGCGGGAGAAACGGGGAGCTGTTTTTT.

This clone was picked up one time. The gene calls are TRBV7-9 and TRBJ2-5, with D possibly matching TRBD2 (6 bases). The ends were cut back, 5 bases at V and 5 bases at J, with 18 bases in the middle. The germline gives CDR1 SEHNR, CDR2 FQNEAQ (reference sequence). The CDR3 extends over 15 amino acids. The CDR3 loop is CASSPNIGSVETQYF. CDR3 coding DNA: TGTGCCAGCAGCCCAAACATCGGGAGCGTGGAGACCCAGTACTTC.

The chain employs TRBV11-2 and TRBJ1-1; D not certain. CDR1 and CDR2 (germline): SGHAT, FQNNGV. The V end lost 5 bases, the J end lost 1 base, and 8 bases lay between the germline ends. This CDR3 contains 13 residues. Written as DNA, the CDR3 is TGTGCCAGCAGCAAAAAGCGGAACACTGAAGCTTTCTTT. Amino acid sequence: CASSKKRNTEAFF.

The rearrangement uses TRBV1 and TRBJ2-7; the table's D call of TRBD1 was not tested on the DNA. TRBV1 is a pseudogene segment. The CDR3 extends over 16 amino acids. The chain's CDR3 is CTSSQDRRGHRYEQYF. CDR3 DNA sequence: TGCACCAGCAGCCAAGATCGGAGGGGGCATAGGTACGAGCAGTACTTC.

J is TRBJ2-1 and V is TRBV3-1 (or the pseudogene TRBV3-2); 9 nucleotides match TRBD2. The CDR3 has 15 amino acids. Losses at the gene ends were 8 bases for V and 2 bases for J; bases not matched to a gene: 7. Germline CDR1 is LGHDT and CDR2 is YNNKEL (reference sequence). CDR3 DNA sequence: TGTGCCAGCGGAGTAGCGGGAGTGACCTACAATGAGCAGTTCTTC. This translates into CASGVAGVTYNEQFF.

V usage is TRBV7-9 and J usage is TRBJ2-1, with TRBD2 matching 11 bases. Germline CDR1 and CDR2: SEHNR and FQNEAQ (reference sequence). With V trimmed by 0 bases and J by 9 bases, 7 bases remained unmatched. The CDR3 is 16 residues long. For the CDR3, the DNA is TGTGCCAGCAGCTTAGCCTCTAGCGGGGGGATCGGTGAGCAGTTCTTC. Protein: CASSLASSGGIGEQFF.

The chain employs TRBV7-2 and TRBJ2-4; maybe TRBD1 (6 bases). The V end was cut by 5 bases, the J end by 3 bases, with 26 bases between. CDR3 length: 19 residues. CDR1 is SGHTA, CDR2 FQGNSA, per germline. This CDR3 reads CASSLEGDGVLTNKNIQYF. The CDR3 nucleotides are TGTGCCAGCAGCCTAGAGGGGGATGGAGTCTTGACCAACAAAAACATTCAGTACTTC.

The chain combines TRBV29-1 with TRBJ1-1, with 9 bases aligning to TRBD1. The CDR3 length is 13 residues. The V and J ends lost 6 bases and 10 bases, in that order; junction bases with no gene match: 12. The germline gives CDR1 SQVTM, CDR2 ANQGSEA. CDR3 protein: CSVDRGQGGRAFF. As DNA, the CDR3 is TGCAGCGTCGATAGGGGACAGGGTGGGAGAGCTTTCTTT.

V and J are TRBV27 and TRBJ2-5, with D tentatively TRBD2 (5 bases). The CDR3 sequence is 14 residues long. V lost 7 bases, J lost 0 bases, and 12 bases lay in between. Germline CDR1 and CDR2: MNHEY and SMNVEV (reference sequence). CDR3 in DNA: TGTGCCAGCAAGCGAGGGCATAACCAAGAGACCCAGTACTTC. This sequence encodes CASKRGHNQETQYF.

This chain uses TRBV11-3 with TRBJ2-7, with a possible D match to TRBD2 (5 bases). Trimming removed 0 bases at V and 5 bases at J, with 20 bases between. The length of the CDR3 is 17 residues. CDR1 and CDR2 (germline): SGHNT, YENEEA. CDR3 sequence: CASSLDLGVHRVDEQYF. Here the CDR3 DNA reads TGTGCCAGCAGCTTAGATCTCGGGGTTCACCGTGTGGACGAGCAGTACTTC.

The chain is built from TRBV5-5 and TRBJ2-7, with D tentatively TRBD1 (6 bases). The CDR3 has 15 amino acids. Trimming removed 3 bases at V and 4 bases at J, with 17 bases between. Germline CDR1 reads SGHKS; CDR2 reads YYEKEE (reference sequence). CDR3 protein: CASSWAPQGTYEQYF. The CDR3 nucleotides are TGTGCCAGCAGCTGGGCCCCGCAGGGGACGTACGAGCAGTACTTC.

This sequence joins TRBV7-2 and TRBJ2-5; the D gene is possibly TRBD2 (6 bases). The V gene lost 1 base and the J gene lost 1 base, with 22 bases spanning the gap. This CDR3 contains 19 residues. Per the germline V gene, CDR1 is SGHTA and CDR2 is FQGNSA. The CDR3 nucleotides read TGTGCCAGCAGCTTAGGTCCGCTAGCGAATACGATAGTCCAAGAGACCCAGTACTTC. Protein: CASSLGPLANTIVQETQYF.

The J gene is TRBJ2-3, the V gene TRBV27; TRBD2 agrees at 7 bases. The CDR3 spans 16 residues. Germline CDR1 reads MNHEY; CDR2 reads SMNVEV (reference sequence). Trimming took 5 bases from V and 1 from J; bases not matched to a gene: 9. The CDR3 DNA sequence: TGTGCCAGCAGTCCAATCAGGGACTACCGCACAGATACGCAGTATTTT. It specifies CASSPIRDYRTDTQYF.

The J gene is TRBJ2-7, the V gene TRBV29-1; 7 nucleotides line up with TRBD2. The germline gives CDR1 SQVTM, CDR2 ANQGSEA. This CDR3 spans 16 amino acids. Unmatched junction bases numbered 18, after V lost 7 bases and J lost 3 bases. The CDR3 protein is CSATPARWEGNYEQYF. The CDR3, as DNA: TGCAGCGCAACACCAGCACGGTGGGAGGGAAACTACGAGCAGTACTTC.